This TCR beta chain was sequenced for a study of cytomegalovirus exposure and HLA in healthy donors. Study-wide findings and caveats: Cytomegalovirus status was reportedly diagnosed by the classifier with high specificity and sensitivity. Productive rates of about 87% or about 30% were seen for most TCR beta V segments in an earlier analysis. Analysis was carried out at a later point, and it linked a missense DCLRE1C variant to TCR beta V- and J-gene trimming.

With 60 Vbeta and 13 Jbeta primers, the PCR was carried out. The data were produced by immunoSEQ multiplex PCR, yet TCRdb's version contains in-frame clones alone and is incomplete. This table lists 200,000 to 250,000 clones. From germline, CDR1 is SGHRS and CDR2 YFSETQ. J lost 7 bases, V lost 5 bases, and 5 bases had no gene match. The CDR3 runs 13 residues. A remark on this clone: Its antigen is not identified.

This sequence was found in a woman aged 25 to 39 in good health and CMV-seropositive. Material: PBMCs. The rearrangement links TRBV5-1 to TRBJ1-4, with 7 bases lining up with TRBD1. In DNA form, the CDR3 reads TGCGCCAGCAGAGAGACAGGGCTTGAAAAACTGTTTTTT. It is translated as CASRETGLEKLFF. Using reference TRBV5-1 and TRBJ1-4 for the parts outside the CDR3, the full variable domain is KAGVTQTPRYLIKTRGQQVTLSCSPISGHRSVSWYQQTPGQGLQFLFEYFSETQRNKGNFPGRFSGRQFSNSRSEMNVSTLELGDSALYLCASRETGLEKLFFGSGTQLSVL.